Reported below is one TCR beta chain. For each CDR3 protein, TCRdb gives one entry from its re-call of the 5' RACE reads, without DNA. The sample has 200,000 to 300,000 distinct CDR3 sequences; the top ten hold around 3.9%. The sample originates from a study of T cells expressing NK-cell markers. The CDR3 is made up of 17 amino acids. Per germline, CDR1 MNHEY and CDR2 SVGEGT. Specimen: blood T cells: a sorted CD56 or NKG2C T cell subset, CD4+ or CD8+ T cells, or bulk PBMC T cells (not recorded which). This clonotype was obtained from a woman between 18 and 75 years old in good health. The chain links TRBV6-2 or TRBV6-3 to TRBJ1-5; the TCRdb D gene call, TRBD1, has no DNA to confirm it. Here the CDR3 reads CASSRKDRYFSNQPQHF.